This TCR beta chain was recovered during a study of blood T cell repertoires in COVID-19. Study in general: In each case, the material was cDNA or gDNA derived from T cells, B-cell-depleted T cells, or PBMCs.

Germline CDR1 reads SGHDT; CDR2 reads YYEEEE. The CDR3 covers 13 residues. V was pared by 4 bases and J by 5 bases, with 10 bases between. For recovered donors of Cohort 3, there were two negative PCRs, clearance, or symptom resolution. Clones were read by immunoSEQ multiplex PCR, and TCRdb kept only the in-frame ones, dropping some. The table records fewer than 300,000 clones, 80% to 95% of them present only once. This clone was seen a single time. What was sequenced was PBMCs or T cells enriched from blood (not recorded which). This clonotype originated in a woman under 40 who had recovered from COVID-19. The V gene is TRBV5-6, the J gene TRBJ2-1, with D maybe TRBD2 (6 bases). This chain's CDR3 is CASSPGSNNEQFF. The CDR3 DNA sequence: TGTGCCAGCAGCCCCGGGAGTAACAATGAGCAGTTCTTC.